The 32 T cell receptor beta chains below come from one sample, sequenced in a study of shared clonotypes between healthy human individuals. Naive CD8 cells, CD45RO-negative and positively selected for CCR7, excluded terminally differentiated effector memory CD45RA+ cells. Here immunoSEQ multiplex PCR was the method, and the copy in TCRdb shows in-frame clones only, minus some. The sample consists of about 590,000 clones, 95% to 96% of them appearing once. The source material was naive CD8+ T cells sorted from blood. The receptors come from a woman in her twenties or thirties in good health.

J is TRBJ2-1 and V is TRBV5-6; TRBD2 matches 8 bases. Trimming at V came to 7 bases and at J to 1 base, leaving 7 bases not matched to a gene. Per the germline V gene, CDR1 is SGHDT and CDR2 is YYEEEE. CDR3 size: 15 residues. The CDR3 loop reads CASRASGLSYNEQFF. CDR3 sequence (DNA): TGTGCCAGCCGGGCTAGCGGGTTGTCCTACAATGAGCAGTTCTTC.

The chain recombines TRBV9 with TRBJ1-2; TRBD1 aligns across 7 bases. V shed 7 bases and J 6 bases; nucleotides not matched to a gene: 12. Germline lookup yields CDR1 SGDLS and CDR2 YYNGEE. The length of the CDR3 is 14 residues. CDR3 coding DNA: TGTGCCAGCCGACCGGTGGGACAGATCCATGGCTACACCTTC. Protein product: CASRPVGQIHGYTF.

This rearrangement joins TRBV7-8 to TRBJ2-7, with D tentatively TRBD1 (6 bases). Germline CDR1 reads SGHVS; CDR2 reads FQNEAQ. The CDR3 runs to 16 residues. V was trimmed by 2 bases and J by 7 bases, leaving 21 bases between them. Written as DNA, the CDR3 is TGTGCCAGCAGCTTATTCTCAGGACAGAGGGTTGGGGAGCAGTACTTC. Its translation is CASSLFSGQRVGEQYF.

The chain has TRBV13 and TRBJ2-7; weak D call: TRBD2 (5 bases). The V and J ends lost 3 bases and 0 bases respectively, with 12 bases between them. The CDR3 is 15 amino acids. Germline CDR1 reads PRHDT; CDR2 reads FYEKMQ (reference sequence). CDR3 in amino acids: CASSFTDGGSYEQYF. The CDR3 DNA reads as TGTGCCAGCAGCTTCACGGACGGAGGCTCCTACGAGCAGTACTTC.

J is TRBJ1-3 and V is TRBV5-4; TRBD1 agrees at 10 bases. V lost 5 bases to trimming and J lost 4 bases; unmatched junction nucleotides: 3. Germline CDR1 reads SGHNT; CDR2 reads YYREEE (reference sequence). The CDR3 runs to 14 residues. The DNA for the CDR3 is TGTGCCAGCAGTTGGACAGGGGGGGGAAACACCATATATTTT. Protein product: CASSWTGGGNTIYF.

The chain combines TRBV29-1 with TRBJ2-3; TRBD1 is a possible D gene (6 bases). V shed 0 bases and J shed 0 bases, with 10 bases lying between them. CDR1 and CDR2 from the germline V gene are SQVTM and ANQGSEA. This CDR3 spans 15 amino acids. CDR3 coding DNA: TGCAGCGTTGAAGAGACAGGATCTAGCACAGATACGCAGTATTTT. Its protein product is CSVEETGSSTDTQYF.

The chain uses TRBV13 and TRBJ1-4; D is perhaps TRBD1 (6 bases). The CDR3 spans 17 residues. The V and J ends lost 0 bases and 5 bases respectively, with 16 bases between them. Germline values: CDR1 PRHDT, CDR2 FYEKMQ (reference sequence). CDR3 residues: CASSLGPPGRGNEKLFF. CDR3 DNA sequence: TGTGCCAGCAGCTTAGGCCCCCCCGGCAGGGGAAATGAAAAACTGTTTTTT.

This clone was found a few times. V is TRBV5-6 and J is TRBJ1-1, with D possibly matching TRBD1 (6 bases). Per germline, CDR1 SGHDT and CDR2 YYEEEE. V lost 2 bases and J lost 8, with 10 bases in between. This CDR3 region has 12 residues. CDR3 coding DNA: TGTGCCAGCAGCTTTTTCGACAGGGAAGCTTTCTTT. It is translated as CASSFFDREAFF.

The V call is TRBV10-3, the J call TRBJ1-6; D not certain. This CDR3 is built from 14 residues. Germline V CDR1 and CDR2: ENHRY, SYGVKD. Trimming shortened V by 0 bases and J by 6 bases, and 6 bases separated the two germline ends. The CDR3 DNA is TGTGCCATCAGTGAGTCAGCCGGTAATTCACCCCTCCACTTT. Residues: CAISESAGNSPLHF.

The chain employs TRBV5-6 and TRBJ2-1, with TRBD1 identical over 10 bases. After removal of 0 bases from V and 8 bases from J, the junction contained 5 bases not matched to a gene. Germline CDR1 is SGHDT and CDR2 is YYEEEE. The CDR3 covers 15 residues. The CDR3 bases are TGTGCCAGCAGCTTGGAGGGACAGGGGTATCATGAGCAGTTCTTC. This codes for CASSLEGQGYHEQFF.

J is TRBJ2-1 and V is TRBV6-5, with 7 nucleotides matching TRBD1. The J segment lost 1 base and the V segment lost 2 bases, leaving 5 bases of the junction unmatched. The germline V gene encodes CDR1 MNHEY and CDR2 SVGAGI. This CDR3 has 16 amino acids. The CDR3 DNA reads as TGTGCCAGCAGTTACGGGACAGACCCTTCCTACAATGAGCAGTTCTTC. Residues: CASSYGTDPSYNEQFF.

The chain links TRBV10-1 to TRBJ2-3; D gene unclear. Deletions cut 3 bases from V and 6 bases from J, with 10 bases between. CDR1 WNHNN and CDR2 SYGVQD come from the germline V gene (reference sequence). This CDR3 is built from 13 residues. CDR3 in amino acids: CASSDRAADTQYF. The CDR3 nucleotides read TGCGCCAGCAGTGACCGGGCGGCGGATACGCAGTATTTT.

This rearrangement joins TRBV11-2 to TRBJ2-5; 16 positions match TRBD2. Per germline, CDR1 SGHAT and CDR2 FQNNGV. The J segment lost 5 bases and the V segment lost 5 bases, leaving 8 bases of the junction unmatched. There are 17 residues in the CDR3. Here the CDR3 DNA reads TGTGCCAGCAGCCGGGGACTAGCGGGAGGGAGTCTGGAGACCCAGTACTTC. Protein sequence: CASSRGLAGGSLETQYF.

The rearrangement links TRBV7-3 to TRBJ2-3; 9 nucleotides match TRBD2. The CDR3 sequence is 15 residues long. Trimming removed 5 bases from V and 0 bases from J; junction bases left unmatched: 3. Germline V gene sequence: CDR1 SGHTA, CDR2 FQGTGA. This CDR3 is CASSPLAGSTDTQYF. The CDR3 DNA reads TGTGCCAGCAGCCCGCTAGCGGGGAGCACAGATACGCAGTATTTT.

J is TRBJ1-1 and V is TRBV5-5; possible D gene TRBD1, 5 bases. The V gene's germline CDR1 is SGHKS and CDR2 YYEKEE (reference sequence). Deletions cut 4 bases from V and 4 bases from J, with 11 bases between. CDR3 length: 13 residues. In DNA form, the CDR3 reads TGTGCCAGCAGCCTGGGGGATCGCACTGAAGCTTTCTTT. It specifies CASSLGDRTEAFF. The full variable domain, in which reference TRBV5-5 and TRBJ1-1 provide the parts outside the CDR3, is DAGVTQSPTHLIKTRGQQVTLRCSPISGHKSVSWYQQVLGQGPQFIFQYYEKEERGRGNFPDRFSARQFPNYSSELNVNALLLGDSALYLCASSLGDRTEAFFGQGTRLTVV.

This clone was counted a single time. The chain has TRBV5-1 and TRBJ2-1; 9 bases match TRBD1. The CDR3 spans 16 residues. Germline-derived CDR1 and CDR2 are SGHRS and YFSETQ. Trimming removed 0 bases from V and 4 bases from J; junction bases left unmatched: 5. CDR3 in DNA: TGCGCCAGCAGCTTGGCGGACAGGGGACAGTACAATGAGCAGTTCTTC. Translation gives CASSLADRGQYNEQFF.

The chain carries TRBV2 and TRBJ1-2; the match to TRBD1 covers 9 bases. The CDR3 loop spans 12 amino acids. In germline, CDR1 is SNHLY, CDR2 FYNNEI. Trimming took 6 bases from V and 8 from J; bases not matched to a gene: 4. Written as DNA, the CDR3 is TGTGCCAGCAGCGCGGACAGGGGCGGCTACACCTTC. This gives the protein CASSADRGGYTF.

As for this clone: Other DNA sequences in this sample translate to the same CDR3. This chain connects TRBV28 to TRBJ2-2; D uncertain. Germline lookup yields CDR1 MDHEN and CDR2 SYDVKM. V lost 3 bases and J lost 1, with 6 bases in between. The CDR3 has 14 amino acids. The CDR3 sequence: CASSFFRNTGELFF. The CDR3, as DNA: TGTGCCAGCAGTTTCTTTAGGAACACCGGGGAGCTGTTTTTT.

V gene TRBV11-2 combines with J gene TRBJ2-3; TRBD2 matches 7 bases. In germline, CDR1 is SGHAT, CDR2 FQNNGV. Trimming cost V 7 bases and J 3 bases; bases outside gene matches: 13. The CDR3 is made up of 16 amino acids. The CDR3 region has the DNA TGTGCCAGCACCTCCCTGGGGGGGGGTGAAACAGATACGCAGTATTTT. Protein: CASTSLGGGETDTQYF.

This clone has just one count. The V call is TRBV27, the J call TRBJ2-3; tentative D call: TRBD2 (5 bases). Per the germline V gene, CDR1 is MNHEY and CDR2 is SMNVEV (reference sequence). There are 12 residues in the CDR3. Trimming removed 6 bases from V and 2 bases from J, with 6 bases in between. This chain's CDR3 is CASSDYTDTQYF. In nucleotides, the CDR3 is TGTGCCAGCAGCGACTACACAGATACGCAGTATTTT.

The CDR3 DNA follows: TGTGACAGTCGCAGCGCGCAGTACTTC. It encodes CDSRSAQYF. V and J are TRBV6-6 and TRBJ2-7; D unclear. Germline V CDR1 and CDR2: MNHNY, SVGAGI (reference sequence). There are 9 residues in the CDR3.

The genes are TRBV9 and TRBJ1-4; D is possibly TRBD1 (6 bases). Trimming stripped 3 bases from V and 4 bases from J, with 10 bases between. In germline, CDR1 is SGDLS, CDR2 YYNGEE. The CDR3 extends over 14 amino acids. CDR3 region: CASSADRVNEKLFF. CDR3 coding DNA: TGTGCCAGCAGCGCGGACAGAGTTAATGAAAAACTGTTTTTT.

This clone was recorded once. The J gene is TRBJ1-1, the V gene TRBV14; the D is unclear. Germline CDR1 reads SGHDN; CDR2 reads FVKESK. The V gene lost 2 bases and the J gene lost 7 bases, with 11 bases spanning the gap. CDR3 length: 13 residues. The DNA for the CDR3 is TGTGCCAGCAGCCAAACATCCGGGAATGAAGCTTTCTTT. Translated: CASSQTSGNEAFF.

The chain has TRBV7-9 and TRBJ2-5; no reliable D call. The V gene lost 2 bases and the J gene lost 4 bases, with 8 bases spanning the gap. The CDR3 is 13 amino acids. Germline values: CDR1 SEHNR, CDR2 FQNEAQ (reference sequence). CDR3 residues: CASSLTPIETQYF. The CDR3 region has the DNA TGTGCCAGCAGCTTAACCCCGATAGAGACCCAGTACTTC.

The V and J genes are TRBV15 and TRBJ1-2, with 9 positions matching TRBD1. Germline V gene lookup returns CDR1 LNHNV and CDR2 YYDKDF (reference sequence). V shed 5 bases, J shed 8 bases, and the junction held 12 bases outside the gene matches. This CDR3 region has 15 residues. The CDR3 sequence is CATSRGDREPQGYTF. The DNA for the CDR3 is TGTGCCACCAGCCGGGGGGACAGGGAGCCCCAGGGCTACACCTTC.

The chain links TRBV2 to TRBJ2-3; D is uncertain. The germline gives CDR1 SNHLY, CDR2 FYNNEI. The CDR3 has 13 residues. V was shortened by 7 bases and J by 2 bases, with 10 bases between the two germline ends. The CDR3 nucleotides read TGTGCCAGCATAGTGCGTTACACAGATACGCAGTATTTT. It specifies CASIVRYTDTQYF.

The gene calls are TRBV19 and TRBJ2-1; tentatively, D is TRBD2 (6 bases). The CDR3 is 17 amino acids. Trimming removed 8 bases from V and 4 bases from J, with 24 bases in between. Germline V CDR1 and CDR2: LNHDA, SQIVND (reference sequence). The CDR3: CASGGSGHHWGYNEQFF. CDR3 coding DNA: TGTGCCAGTGGGGGTAGCGGCCATCATTGGGGTTACAATGAGCAGTTCTTC.

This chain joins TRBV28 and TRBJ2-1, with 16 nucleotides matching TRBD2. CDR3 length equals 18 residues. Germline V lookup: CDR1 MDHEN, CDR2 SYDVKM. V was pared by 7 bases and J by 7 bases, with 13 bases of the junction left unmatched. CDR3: CASKTGTSGRVFGNEQFF. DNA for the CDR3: TGTGCCAGCAAAACCGGGACTAGCGGGAGGGTGTTTGGAAATGAGCAGTTCTTC.

The CDR3 DNA is TGTGCCAGCAGCTTATTCTCAGCCTCCTACGAGCAGTACTTC. Its protein is CASSLFSASYEQYF. The V gene is TRBV11-2, the J gene TRBJ2-7; no clear D. The germline V gene encodes CDR1 SGHAT and CDR2 FQNNGV. This CDR3 contains 14 residues. Between the trimmed V and J ends, which lost 2 bases and 0 bases, there was a span of 8 bases. The full variable domain, its missing parts supplied by reference TRBV11-2 and TRBJ2-7, is EAGVAQSPRYKIIEKRQSVAFWCNPISGHATLYWYQQILGQGPKLLIQFQNNGVVDDSQLPKDRFSAERLKGVDSTLKIQPAKLEDSAVYLCASSLFSASYEQYFGPGTRLTVT.

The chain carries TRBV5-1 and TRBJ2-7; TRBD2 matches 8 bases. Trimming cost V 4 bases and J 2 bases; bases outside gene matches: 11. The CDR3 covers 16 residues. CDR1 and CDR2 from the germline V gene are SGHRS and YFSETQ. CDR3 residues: CASSIGLAGLTYEQYF. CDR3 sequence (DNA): TGCGCCAGCAGCATCGGCTTAGCGGGATTAACCTACGAGCAGTACTTC.

CDR3: CASSGDAGMSYNEQFF. DNA for the CDR3: TGTGCCAGCAGCGGAGATGCGGGAATGTCCTACAATGAGCAGTTCTTC. The chain is built from TRBV9 and TRBJ2-1; TRBD2 might be the D (6 bases). This CDR3 is built from 16 residues. The V gene lost 3 bases and the J gene lost 1 base, with 14 bases spanning the gap. Per the germline V gene, CDR1 is SGDLS and CDR2 is YYNGEE.

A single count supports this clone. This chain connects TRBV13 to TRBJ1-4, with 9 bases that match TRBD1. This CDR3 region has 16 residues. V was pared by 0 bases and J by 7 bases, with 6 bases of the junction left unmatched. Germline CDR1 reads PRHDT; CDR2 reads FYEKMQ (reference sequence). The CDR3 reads CASSLGLQGAGEKLFF. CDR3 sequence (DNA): TGTGCCAGCAGCTTAGGCCTACAGGGGGCGGGTGAAAAACTGTTTTTT.